This TCR beta chain was recorded in a study of blood T cell repertoires in COVID-19. Method: immunoSEQ multiplex PCR; TCRdb's copy keeps in-frame clones and lacks some. The sample yields 310,000 or so clones, approximately 88% seen once. V was shortened by 4 bases and J by 1 base, with 17 bases between the two germline ends. The V gene's germline CDR1 is SEHNR and CDR2 FQNEAQ (reference sequence). The CDR3 sequence is 16 residues long. Individuals aged roughly 18 to 95 years were recruited from roughly 23 US areas. Cohort 3 donors counted as recovered after two negative PCRs, clearance, or resolved symptoms.

The receptor's source is a woman aged 18 to 35 who had recovered from COVID-19. Sequencing input: PBMCs or T cells enriched from blood (not recorded which). The chain combines TRBV7-9 with TRBJ2-7; D is possibly TRBD1 (6 bases). The CDR3 here is CASSYETGLRSYEQYF. In DNA, the CDR3 is TGTGCCAGCAGCTATGAGACAGGCCTACGATCCTACGAGCAGTACTTC.